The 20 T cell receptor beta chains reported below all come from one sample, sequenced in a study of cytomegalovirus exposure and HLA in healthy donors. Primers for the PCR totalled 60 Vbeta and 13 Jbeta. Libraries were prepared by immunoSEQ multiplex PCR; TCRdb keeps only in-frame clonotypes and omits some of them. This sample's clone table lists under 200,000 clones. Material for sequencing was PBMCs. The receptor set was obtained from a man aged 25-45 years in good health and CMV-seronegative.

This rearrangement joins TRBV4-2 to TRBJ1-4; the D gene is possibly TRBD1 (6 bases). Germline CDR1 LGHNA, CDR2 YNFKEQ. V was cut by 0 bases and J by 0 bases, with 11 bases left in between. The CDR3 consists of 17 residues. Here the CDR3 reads CASSQDGQIATNEKLFF. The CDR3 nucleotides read TGTGCCAGCAGCCAAGATGGACAGATCGCAACTAATGAAAAACTGTTTTTT.

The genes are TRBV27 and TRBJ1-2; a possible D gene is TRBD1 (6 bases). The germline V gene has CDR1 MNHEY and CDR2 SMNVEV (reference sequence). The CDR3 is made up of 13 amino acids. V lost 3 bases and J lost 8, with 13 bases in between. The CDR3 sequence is CASSFAQGRGYTF. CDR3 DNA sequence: TGTGCCAGCAGTTTCGCTCAGGGGCGCGGCTACACCTTC.

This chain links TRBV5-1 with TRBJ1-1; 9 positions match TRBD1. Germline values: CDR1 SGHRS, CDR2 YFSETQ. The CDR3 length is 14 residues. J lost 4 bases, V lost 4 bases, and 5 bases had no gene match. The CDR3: CASSGWTGATEAFF. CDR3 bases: TGCGCCAGCAGCGGATGGACAGGGGCCACTGAAGCTTTCTTT.

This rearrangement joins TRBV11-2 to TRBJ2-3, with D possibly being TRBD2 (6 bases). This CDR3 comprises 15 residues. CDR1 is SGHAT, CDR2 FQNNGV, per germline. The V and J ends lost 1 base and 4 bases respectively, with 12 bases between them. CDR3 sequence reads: CASSLVPGVPDTQYF. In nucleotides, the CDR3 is TGTGCCAGCAGCTTAGTACCGGGAGTGCCAGATACGCAGTATTTT.

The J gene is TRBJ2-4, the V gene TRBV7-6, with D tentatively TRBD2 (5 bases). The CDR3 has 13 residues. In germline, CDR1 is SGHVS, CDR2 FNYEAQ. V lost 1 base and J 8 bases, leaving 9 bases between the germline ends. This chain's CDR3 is CASSLEVGDIQYF. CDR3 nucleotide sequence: TGTGCCAGCAGCTTAGAGGTGGGAGACATTCAGTACTTC.

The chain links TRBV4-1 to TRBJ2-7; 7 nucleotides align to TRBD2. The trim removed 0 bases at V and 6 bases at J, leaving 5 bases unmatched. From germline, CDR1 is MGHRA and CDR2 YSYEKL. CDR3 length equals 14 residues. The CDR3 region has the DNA TGCGCCAGCAGCCAAGAATGGGGGGAGGGCGAGCAGTACTTC. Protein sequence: CASSQEWGEGEQYF.

The CDR3 here is CASSPGSNNEQFF. The CDR3 DNA sequence: TGTGCCAGTAGTCCCGGGTCCAACAATGAGCAGTTCTTC. This chain joins TRBV19 and TRBJ2-1; D gene ambiguous. Per the germline V gene, CDR1 is LNHDA and CDR2 is SQIVND (reference sequence). CDR3 length equals 13 residues. V lost 5 bases to trimming and J lost 5 bases, with 10 bases between them. Drawing the rest from reference TRBV19 and TRBJ2-1, the complete variable domain is DGGITQSPKYLFRKEGQNVTLSCEQNLNHDAMYWYRQDPGQGLRLIYYSQIVNDFQKGDIAEGYSVSREKKESFPLTVTSAQKNPTAFYLCASSPGSNNEQFFGPGTRLTVL.

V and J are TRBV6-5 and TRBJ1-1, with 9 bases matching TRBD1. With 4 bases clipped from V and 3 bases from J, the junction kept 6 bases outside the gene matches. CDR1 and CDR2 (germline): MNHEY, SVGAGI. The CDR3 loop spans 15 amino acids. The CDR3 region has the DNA TGTGCCAGCAGTTCCGTGACAGGGGGATACACTGAAGCTTTCTTT. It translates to CASSSVTGGYTEAFF.

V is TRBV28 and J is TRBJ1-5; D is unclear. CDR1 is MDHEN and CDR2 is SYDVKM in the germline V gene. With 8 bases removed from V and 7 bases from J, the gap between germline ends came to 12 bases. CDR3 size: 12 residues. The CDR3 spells CASQLRGQPQHF. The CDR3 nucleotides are TGTGCCAGCCAATTGCGCGGGCAGCCCCAGCATTTT.

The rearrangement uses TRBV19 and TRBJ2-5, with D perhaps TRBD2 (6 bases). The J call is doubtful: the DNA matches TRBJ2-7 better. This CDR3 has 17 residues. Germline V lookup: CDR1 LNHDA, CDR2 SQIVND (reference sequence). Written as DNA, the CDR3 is TGTGCCAGTAGTATCTCGGGTCAGCCCGGGAGCACCTACGAGCAGTACTTC. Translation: CASSISGQPGSTYEQYF.

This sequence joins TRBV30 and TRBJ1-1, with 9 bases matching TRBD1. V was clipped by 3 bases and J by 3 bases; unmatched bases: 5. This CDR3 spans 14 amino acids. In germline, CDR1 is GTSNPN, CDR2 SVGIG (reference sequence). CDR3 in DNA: TGTGCCTGGAGCCTGGGACAGGGTTACACTGAAGCTTTCTTT. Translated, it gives CAWSLGQGYTEAFF.

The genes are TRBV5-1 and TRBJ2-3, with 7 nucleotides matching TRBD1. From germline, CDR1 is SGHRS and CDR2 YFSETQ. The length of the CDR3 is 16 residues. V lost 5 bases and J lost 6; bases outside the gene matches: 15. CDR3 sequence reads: CASRRDGTASGDTQYF. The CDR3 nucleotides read TGCGCCAGCAGGCGAGACGGGACAGCCTCGGGGGATACGCAGTATTTT.

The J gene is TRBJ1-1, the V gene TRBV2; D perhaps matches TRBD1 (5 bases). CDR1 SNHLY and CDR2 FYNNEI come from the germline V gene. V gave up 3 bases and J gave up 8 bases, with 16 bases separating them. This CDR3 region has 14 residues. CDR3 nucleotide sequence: TGTGCCAGCAGTGACGTCAGCGCCCGGGGGGAAGCTTTCTTT. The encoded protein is CASSDVSARGEAFF.

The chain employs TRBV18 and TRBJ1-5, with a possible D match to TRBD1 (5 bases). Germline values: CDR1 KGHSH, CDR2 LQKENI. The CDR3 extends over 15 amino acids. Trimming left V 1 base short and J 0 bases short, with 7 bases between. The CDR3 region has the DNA TGTGCCAGCTCACCACAGGGGAATAGCAATCAGCCCCAGCATTTT. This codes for CASSPQGNSNQPQHF.

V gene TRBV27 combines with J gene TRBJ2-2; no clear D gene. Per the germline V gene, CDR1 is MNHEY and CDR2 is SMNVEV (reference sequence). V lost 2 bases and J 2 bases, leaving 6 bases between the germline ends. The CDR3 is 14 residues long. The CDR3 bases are TGTGCCAGCAGTTTAGTACACAACACCGGGGAGCTGTTTTTT. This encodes CASSLVHNTGELFF.

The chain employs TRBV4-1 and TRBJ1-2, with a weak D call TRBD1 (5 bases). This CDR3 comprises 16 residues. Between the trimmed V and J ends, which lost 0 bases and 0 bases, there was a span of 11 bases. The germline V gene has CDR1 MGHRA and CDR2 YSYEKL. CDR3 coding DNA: TGCGCCAGCAGCCAAGATCCGCCAGGGTCTAACTATGGCTACACCTTC. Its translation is CASSQDPPGSNYGYTF.

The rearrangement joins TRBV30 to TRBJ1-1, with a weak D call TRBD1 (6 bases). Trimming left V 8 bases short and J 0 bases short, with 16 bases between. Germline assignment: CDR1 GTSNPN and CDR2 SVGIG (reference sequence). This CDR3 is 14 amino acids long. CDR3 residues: CAGHRDTMNTEAFF. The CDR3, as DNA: TGTGCCGGGCACCGGGACACCATGAACACTGAAGCTTTCTTT.

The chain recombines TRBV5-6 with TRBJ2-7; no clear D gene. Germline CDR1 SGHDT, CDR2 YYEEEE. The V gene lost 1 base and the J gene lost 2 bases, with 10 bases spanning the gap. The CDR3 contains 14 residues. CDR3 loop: CASSLNYGPYEQYF. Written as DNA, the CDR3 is TGTGCCAGCAGCTTGAACTACGGCCCCTACGAGCAGTACTTC. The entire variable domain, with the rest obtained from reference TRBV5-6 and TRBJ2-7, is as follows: DAGVTQSPTHLIKTRGQQVTLRCSPKSGHDTVSWYQQALGQGPQFIFQYYEEEERQRGNFPDRFSGHQFPNYSSELNVNALLLGDSALYLCASSLNYGPYEQYFGPGTRLTVT.

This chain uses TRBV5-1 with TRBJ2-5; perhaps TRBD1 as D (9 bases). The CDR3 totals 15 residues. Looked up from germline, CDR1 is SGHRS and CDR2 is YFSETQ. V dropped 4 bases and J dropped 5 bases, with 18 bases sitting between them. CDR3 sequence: CASSVAGQGRETQYF. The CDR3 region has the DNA TGCGCCAGCAGCGTAGCGGGACAGGGTCGGGAGACCCAGTACTTC.

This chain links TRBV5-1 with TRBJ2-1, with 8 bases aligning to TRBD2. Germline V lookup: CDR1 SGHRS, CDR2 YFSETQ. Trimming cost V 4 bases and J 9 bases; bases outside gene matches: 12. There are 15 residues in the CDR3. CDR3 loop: CASSQTSGRLSEQFF. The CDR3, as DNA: TGCGCCAGCAGCCAAACTAGCGGTAGACTAAGTGAGCAGTTCTTC.